This T cell receptor (beta chain) emerged from a study of CD8 T cells in Susac syndrome. Sequencing of TCR beta was undertaken in CD8+ and CD4+ T cells derived from blood. When the RNA was reverse transcribed, random hexamers were used with an input of about 0.5 to 1 ug. The method of amplification for TCR beta CDR3 was immunoSEQ multiplex PCR, covering 54 Vbeta and 13 Jbeta. One entry per CDR3 protein results from TCRdb running MiXCR on the immunoSEQ multiplex PCR reads. The profile shows about 77,000 distinct CDR3 sequences, about 92% of them singletons. V shed 2 bases, J shed 2 bases, and the junction held 3 bases outside the gene matches. This CDR3 contains 16 residues. The V gene's germline CDR1 is MGHRA and CDR2 YSYEKL.

Input material: CD4+ T cells from PBMCs. The gene calls are TRBV4-1 and TRBJ2-2; 9 nucleotides align to TRBD2. This receptor was identified in a human donor with Susac syndrome. Here the CDR3 reads CASSQSGGLNTGELFF. The CDR3 DNA follows: TGCGCCAGCAGCCAAAGCGGGGGGCTAAACACCGGGGAGCTGTTTTTT.